The present entry profiles one T cell receptor (beta chain) with its context. This entry comes from a study of somatic mutations in cytotoxic T cells in rheumatoid arthritis. The protocol was immunoSEQ multiplex PCR, while the TCRdb copy is restricted to in-frame clones and leaves out a portion. Of roughly 15,000 clones in the sample, nearly 80% were seen once. The CDR3 sequence is 15 residues long. Germline CDR1 and CDR2: MNHNS and SASEGT. With 4 bases removed from V and 5 bases from J, the gap between germline ends came to 15 bases. The TCR sequence derives from an adult with rheumatoid arthritis. J is TRBJ1-3 and V is TRBV6-1, with a tentative D call TRBD1 (5 bases). Sequencing was carried out using CD8+ T cells sorted from blood. CDR3 protein: CASSGGNINRNTIYF. The CDR3 DNA follows: TGTGCCAGCAGTGGGGGGAACATCAACCGAAACACCATATATTTT.